This T cell receptor (beta chain) was retrieved from a study of CD8 T cells in ankylosing spondylitis. Study observations and caveats: There was a TCR beta motif, made of several highly homologous variants, that appeared characteristic of ankylosing spondylitis blood.

The CDR3 loop spans 13 amino acids. The V end was cut by 6 bases, the J end by 4 bases, with 10 bases between. The V gene's germline CDR1 is MNHNS and CDR2 SASEGT. About this clonotype: Its specificity is unknown.

Quantitative barcoded 5'-RACE was used to prepare TCR beta libraries. MiXCR, applied by TCRdb to the 5' RACE reads, yields one record per CDR3 protein. The sample includes almost 400,000 distinct CDR3 sequences, 20% to 25% of them seen just once. What was sequenced was blood, either unsorted or a sorted T cell fraction (not recorded which). The chain recombines TRBV6-1 with TRBJ1-5; D is ambiguous. This TCR was recovered from a male donor with ankylosing spondylitis. The CDR3 here is CASSATKNQPQHF. The CDR3 region has the DNA TGTGCCAGCAGCGCAACCAAGAATCAGCCCCAGCATTTT.